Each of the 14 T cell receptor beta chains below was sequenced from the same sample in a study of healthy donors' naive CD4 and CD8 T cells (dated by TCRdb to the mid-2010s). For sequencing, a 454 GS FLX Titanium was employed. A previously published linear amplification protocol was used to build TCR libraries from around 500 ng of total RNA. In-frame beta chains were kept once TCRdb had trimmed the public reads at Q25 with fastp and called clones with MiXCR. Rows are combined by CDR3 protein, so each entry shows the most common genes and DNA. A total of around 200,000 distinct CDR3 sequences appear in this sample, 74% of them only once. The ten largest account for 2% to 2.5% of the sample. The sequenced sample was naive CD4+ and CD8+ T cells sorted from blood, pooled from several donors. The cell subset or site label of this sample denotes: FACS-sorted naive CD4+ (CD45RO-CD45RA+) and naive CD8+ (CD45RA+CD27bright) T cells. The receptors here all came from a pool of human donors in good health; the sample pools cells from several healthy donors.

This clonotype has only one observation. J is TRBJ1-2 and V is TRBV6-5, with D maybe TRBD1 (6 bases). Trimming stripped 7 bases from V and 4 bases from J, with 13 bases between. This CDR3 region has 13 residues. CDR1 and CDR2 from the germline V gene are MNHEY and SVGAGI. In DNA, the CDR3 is TGTGCCAGCACCAACAGGGTTAGCTATGGCTACACCTTC. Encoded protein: CASTNRVSYGYTF.

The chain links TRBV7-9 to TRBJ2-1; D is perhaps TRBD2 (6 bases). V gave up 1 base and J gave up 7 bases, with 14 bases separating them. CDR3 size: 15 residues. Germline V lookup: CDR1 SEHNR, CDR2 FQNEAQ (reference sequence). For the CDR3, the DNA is TGTGCCAGCAGCTTAGGGACTATGCTCTTGAATGAGCAGTTCTTC. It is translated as CASSLGTMLLNEQFF. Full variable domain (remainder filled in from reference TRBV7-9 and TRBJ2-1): DTGVSQNPRHKITKRGQNVTFRCDPISEHNRLYWYRQTLGQGPEFLTYFQNEAQLEKSRLLSDRFSAERPKGSFSTLEIQRTEQGDSAMYLCASSLGTMLLNEQFFGPGTRLTVL.

The CDR3 region is CASSSSGDYNEQFF. CDR3 nucleotide sequence: TGCGCCAGCAGCTCTAGCGGTGATTACAATGAGCAGTTCTTC. The chain uses TRBV5-1 and TRBJ2-1, with TRBD2 matching over 7 bases. Germline V lookup: CDR1 SGHRS, CDR2 YFSETQ. The CDR3 contains 14 residues. V shed 3 bases and J 4 bases; nucleotides not matched to a gene: 4.

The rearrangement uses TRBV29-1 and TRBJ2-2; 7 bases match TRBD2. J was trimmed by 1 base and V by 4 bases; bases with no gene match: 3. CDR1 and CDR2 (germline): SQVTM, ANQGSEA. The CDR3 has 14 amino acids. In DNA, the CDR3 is TGCAGCGTTGGCGGGAGACAGAACACCGGGGAGCTGTTTTTT. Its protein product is CSVGGRQNTGELFF.

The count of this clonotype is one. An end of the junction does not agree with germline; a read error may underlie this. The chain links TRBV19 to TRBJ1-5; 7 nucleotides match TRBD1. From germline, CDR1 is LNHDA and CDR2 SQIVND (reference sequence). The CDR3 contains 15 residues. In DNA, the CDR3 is TGTGCCGGTAGCCCGACGGGACAGCGCAATCAGCCCCAGCATTTT. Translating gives CAGSPTGQRNQPQHF.

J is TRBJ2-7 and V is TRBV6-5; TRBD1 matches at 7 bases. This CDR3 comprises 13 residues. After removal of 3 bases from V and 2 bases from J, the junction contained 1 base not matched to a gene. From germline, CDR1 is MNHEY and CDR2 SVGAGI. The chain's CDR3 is CASSYTGAYEQYF. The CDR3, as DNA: TGTGCCAGCAGTTATACAGGGGCCTACGAGCAGTACTTC.

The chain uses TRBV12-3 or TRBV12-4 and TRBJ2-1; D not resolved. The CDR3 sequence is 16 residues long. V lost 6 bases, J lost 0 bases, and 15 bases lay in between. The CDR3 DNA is TGTGCCAGCAGCAACGAACGGATAAGCTCCTACAATGAGCAGTTCTTC. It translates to CASSNERISSYNEQFF.

CDR3: CASISGGDTQYF. In nucleotides, the CDR3 is TGTGCCAGCATATCGGGCGGAGATACGCAGTATTTT. This chain joins TRBV27 and TRBJ2-3; D ambiguous. The germline V gene has CDR1 MNHEY and CDR2 SMNVEV (reference sequence). V was pared by 7 bases and J by 5 bases, with 10 bases between. This CDR3 is 12 amino acids long.

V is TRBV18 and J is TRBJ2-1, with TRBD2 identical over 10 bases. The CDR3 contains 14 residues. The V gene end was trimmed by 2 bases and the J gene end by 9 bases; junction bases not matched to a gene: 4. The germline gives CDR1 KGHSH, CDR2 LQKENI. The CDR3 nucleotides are TGTGCCAGCTCACCAGTAGCGGGGGGCGGTGAGCAGTTCTTC. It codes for CASSPVAGGGEQFF.

The CDR3 coding sequence is TGTGCCAGTAGTATCACCAACGGACAGCGTAATTCACCCCTCCACTTT. Protein sequence: CASSITNGQRNSPLHF. The chain combines TRBV19 with TRBJ1-6, with D tentatively TRBD1 (6 bases). Germline loops: CDR1 LNHDA, CDR2 SQIVND (reference sequence). Trimming cost V 3 bases and J 6 bases, with 15 bases left between them. CDR3 size: 16 residues. Together with reference TRBV19 and TRBJ1-6, the CDR3 gives the full variable domain: DGGITQSPKYLFRKEGQNVTLSCEQNLNHDAMYWYRQDPGQGLRLIYYSQIVNDFQKGDIAEGYSVSREKKESFPLTVTSAQKNPTAFYLCASSITNGQRNSPLHFGNGTRLTVT.

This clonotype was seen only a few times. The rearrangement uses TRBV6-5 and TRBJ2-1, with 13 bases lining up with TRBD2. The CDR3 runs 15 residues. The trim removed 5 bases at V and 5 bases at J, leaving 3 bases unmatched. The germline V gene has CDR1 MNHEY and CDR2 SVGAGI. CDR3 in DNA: TGTGCCAGCAGTCCGACTAGCGGGAGGCACAATGAGCAGTTCTTC. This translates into CASSPTSGRHNEQFF.

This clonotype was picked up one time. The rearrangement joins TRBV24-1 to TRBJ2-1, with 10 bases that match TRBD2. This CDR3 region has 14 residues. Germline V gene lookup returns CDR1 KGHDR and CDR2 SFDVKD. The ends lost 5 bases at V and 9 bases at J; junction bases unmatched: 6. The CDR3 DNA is TGTGCCACCAGTGTAACTAGCGGGGTGGGTGAGCAGTTCTTC. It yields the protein CATSVTSGVGEQFF.

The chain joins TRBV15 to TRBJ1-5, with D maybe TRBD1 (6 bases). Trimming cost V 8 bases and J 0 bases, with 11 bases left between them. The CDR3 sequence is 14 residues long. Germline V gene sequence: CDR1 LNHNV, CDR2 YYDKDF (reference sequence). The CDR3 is CATADRHSNQPQHF. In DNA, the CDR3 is TGTGCCACCGCGGACAGACATAGCAATCAGCCCCAGCATTTT.

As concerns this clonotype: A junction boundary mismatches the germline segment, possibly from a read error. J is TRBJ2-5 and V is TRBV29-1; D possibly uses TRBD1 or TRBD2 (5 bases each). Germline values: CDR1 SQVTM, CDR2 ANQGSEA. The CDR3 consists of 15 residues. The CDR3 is CSVEDRGTTQEAQYF. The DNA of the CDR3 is TGCAGCGTTGAAGATCGAGGGACCACCCAAGAGGCCCAGTACTTC.